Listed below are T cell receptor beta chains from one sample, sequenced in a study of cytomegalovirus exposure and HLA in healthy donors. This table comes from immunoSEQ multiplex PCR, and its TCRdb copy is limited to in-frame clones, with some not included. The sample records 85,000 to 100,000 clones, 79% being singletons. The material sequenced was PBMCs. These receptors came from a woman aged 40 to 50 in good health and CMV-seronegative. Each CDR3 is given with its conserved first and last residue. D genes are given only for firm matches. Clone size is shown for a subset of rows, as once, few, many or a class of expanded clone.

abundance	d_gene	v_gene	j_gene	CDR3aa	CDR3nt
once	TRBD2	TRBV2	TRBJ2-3	CASSQSAAGSGGISTDTQYF	TGTGCCAGCAGCCAAAGCGCAGCCGGATCGGGGGGAATAAGCACAGATACGCAGTATTTT
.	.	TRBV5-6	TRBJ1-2	CASSPGHFQDYGYTF	TGTGCCAGCAGCCCGGGACATTTCCAGGACTATGGCTACACCTTC
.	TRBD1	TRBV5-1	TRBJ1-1	CASSLYGTDMNTEAFF	TGCGCCAGCAGCTTGTATGGGACAGACATGAACACTGAAGCTTTCTTT
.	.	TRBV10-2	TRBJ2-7	CASSEGGAPSYEQYF	TGCGCCAGCAGTGAGGGGGGGGCCCCCAGCTACGAGCAGTACTTC
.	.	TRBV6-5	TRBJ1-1	CASSYSPGRMNTEAFF	TGTGCCAGCAGTTACTCCCCAGGGAGGATGAACACTGAAGCTTTCTTT
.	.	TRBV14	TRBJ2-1	CASSPRRGLQDNEQFF	TGTGCCAGCAGCCCTCGGAGAGGGCTCCAGGACAATGAGCAGTTCTTC
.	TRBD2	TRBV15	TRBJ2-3	CATSSGLAGGRDTQYF	TGTGCCACCAGCTCCGGACTAGCGGGGGGGCGAGATACGCAGTATTTT
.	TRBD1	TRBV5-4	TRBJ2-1	CASSLYGQGRDNEQFF	TGTGCCAGCAGCTTGTATGGACAGGGTAGGGACAATGAGCAGTTCTTC
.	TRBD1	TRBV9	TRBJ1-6	CASTVGDSSYNSPLHF	TGTGCCAGCACGGTGGGGGACAGCTCCTATAATTCACCCCTCCACTTT
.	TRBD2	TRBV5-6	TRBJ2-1	CASSVGQLTSGAGVEFF	TGTGCCAGCAGCGTTGGACAGCTGACTAGCGGGGCCGGAGTGGAGTTCTTC
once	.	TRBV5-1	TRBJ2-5	CASSLASSGGETQYF	TGCGCCAGCAGCTTGGCCTCGTCGGGTGGAGAGACCCAGTACTTC
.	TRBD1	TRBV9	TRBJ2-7	CAGKGAPPYEQYF	TGTGCCGGTAAGGGGGCGCCCCCCTACGAGCAGTACTTC
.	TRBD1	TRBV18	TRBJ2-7	CASSRETGSYEQYF	TGTGCCAGCTCACGTGAGACAGGGAGCTACGAGCAGTACTTC
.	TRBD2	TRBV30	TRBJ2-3	CAWRGEGRADTQYF	TGTGCCTGGCGGGGGGAGGGAAGGGCAGATACGCAGTATTTT
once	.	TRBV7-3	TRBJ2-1	CASSDGVDGYNEQFF	TGTGCCAGCAGCGACGGGGTGGATGGTTACAATGAGCAGTTCTTC
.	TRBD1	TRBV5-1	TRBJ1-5	CASSSDRDQPQHF	TGCGCCAGCAGTTCTGACAGGGATCAGCCCCAGCATTTT
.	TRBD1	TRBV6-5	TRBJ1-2	CASSPGQGGGYTF	TGTGCCAGCAGTCCCGGACAGGGCGGTGGCTACACCTTC
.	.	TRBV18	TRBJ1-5	CASSPRGGDSNQPQHF	TGTGCCAGCTCACCACGGGGCGGAGATAGCAATCAGCCCCAGCATTTT
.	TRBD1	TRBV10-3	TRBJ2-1	CAISEPGTGVRVYNEQFF	TGTGCCATCAGTGAACCTGGGACAGGGGTTAGGGTCTACAATGAGCAGTTCTTC
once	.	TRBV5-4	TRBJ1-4	CASSLRTENEKLFF	TGTGCCAGCAGCCTGCGAACTGAAAATGAAAAACTGTTTTTT
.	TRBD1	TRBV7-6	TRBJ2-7	CASSLGFGTAYEQYF	TGTGCCAGCAGCTTAGGGTTTGGGACAGCCTACGAGCAGTACTTC
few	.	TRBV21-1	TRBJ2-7	CANLNSSRGKETYEQYF	TGTGCCAACCTAAACTCAAGTCGAGGGAAGGAGACCTACGAGCAGTACTTC
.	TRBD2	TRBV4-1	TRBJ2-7	CASSQVMGGGGYEQYF	TGCGCCAGCAGCCAAGTAATGGGCGGGGGAGGCTACGAGCAGTACTTC
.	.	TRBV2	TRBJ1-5	CASSEQSGGNQPQHF	TGTGCCAGCAGTGAACAGTCAGGGGGCAATCAGCCCCAGCATTTT
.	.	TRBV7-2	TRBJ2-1	CASNQGGNEQFF	TGTGCCAGCAATCAGGGTGGGAATGAGCAGTTCTTC
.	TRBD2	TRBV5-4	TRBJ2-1	CASSSGGAGYEQFF	TGTGCCAGCAGCAGCGGGGGGGCGGGCTATGAGCAGTTCTTC
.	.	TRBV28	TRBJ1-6	CASSLSPGGSPLHF	TGTGCCAGCAGTTTATCCCCGGGAGGGTCACCCCTCCACTTT
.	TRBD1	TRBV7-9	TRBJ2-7	CASSLGGQGAYEQYF	TGTGCCAGCAGCTTAGGCGGACAGGGGGCGTACGAGCAGTACTTC
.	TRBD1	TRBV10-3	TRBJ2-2	CAISGDRRNTGELFF	TGTGCCATCAGTGGGGACAGGAGGAACACCGGGGAGCTGTTTTTT
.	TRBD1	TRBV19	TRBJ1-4	CASSLGQAANEKLFF	TGTGCCAGTAGTCTTGGACAGGCCGCAAATGAAAAACTGTTTTTT
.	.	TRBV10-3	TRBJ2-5	CAISEPLQDGETQYF	TGTGCCATCAGTGAGCCCCTACAGGATGGGGAGACCCAGTACTTC
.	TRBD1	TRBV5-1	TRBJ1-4	CASSWRQGAGEKLFF	TGCGCCAGCAGCTGGAGACAGGGGGCTGGAGAAAAACTGTTTTTT
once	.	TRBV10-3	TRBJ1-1	CAISEQGGAEAFF	TGTGCCATCAGTGAACAGGGCGGCGCTGAAGCTTTCTTT
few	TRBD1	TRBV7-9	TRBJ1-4	CAAESGDRGFGSRGKLFF	TGTGCAGCCGAATCGGGGGACAGGGGTTTTGGGTCTCGTGGAAAACTGTTTTTT
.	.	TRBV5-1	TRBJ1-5	CASSLGGPSNQPQHF	TGCGCCAGCAGCTTGGGGGGCCCCAGCAATCAGCCCCAGCATTTT
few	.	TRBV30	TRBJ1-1	CAWRTGTEAFF	TGTGCCTGGAGGACAGGCACTGAAGCTTTCTTT
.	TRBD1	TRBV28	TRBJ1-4	CASRITGTGDYEKLFF	TGTGCCAGCAGAATTACCGGGACAGGGGATTATGAAAAACTGTTTTTT
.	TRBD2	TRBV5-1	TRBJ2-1	CASSGGRADNEQFF	TGCGCCAGCAGCGGCGGGAGAGCGGACAATGAGCAGTTCTTC
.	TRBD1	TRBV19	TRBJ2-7	CASTMGQGEREQYF	TGTGCCAGTACCATGGGACAGGGGGAGAGGGAGCAGTACTTC
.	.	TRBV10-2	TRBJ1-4	CASSEPSGPTNEKLFF	TGCGCCAGCAGTGAGCCGTCAGGGCCAACTAATGAAAAACTGTTTTTT
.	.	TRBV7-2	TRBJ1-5	CASSLQGQPQHF	TGTGCCAGCAGCTTACAGGGACAGCCCCAGCATTTT
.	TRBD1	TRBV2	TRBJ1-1	CASSWDRGANTEAFF	TGTGCCAGCAGTTGGGACAGGGGGGCGAACACTGAAGCTTTCTTT
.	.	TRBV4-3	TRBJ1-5	CASSPQALGQPQHF	TGCGCCAGCAGCCCCCAGGCCTTGGGTCAGCCCCAGCATTTT
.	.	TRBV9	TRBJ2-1	CASSVSHEQFF	TGTGCCAGCAGCGTAAGCCATGAGCAGTTCTTC
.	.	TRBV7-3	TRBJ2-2	CASSTGLVGVAGELFF	TGTGCCAGCAGCACCGGACTGGTCGGTGTCGCCGGGGAGCTGTTTTTT
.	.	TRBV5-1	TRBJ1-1	CASGMTGGSNTEAFF	TGCGCCAGCGGCATGACAGGCGGGTCGAACACTGAAGCTTTCTTT
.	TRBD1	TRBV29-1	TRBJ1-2	CSVEAGTGVLGGYPF	TGCAGCGTTGAGGCCGGGACAGGGGTACTAGGAGGCTACCCCTTC
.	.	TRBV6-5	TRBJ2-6	CASSLQGSGANVLTF	TGTGCCAGCAGTCTTCAGGGGTCCGGGGCCAACGTCCTGACTTTC
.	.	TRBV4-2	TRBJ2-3	CASSQGASADTQYF	TGTGCCAGCAGCCAAGGGGCTAGCGCAGATACGCAGTATTTT
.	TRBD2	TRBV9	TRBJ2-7	CASSVEAGGPYEQYF	TGTGCCAGCAGCGTAGAGGCGGGGGGGCCCTACGAGCAGTACTTC
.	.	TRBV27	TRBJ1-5	CASSLTGPNQPQHF	TGTGCCAGCAGTTTGACAGGACCCAATCAGCCCCAGCATTTT
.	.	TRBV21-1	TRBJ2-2	CASSKDGGDTGELFF	TGTGCCAGCAGCAAAGACGGGGGGGATACCGGGGAGCTGTTTTTT
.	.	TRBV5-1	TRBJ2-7	CASSTRTDPYEQYF	TGCGCCAGCAGCACGCGGACTGACCCCTACGAGCAGTACTTC